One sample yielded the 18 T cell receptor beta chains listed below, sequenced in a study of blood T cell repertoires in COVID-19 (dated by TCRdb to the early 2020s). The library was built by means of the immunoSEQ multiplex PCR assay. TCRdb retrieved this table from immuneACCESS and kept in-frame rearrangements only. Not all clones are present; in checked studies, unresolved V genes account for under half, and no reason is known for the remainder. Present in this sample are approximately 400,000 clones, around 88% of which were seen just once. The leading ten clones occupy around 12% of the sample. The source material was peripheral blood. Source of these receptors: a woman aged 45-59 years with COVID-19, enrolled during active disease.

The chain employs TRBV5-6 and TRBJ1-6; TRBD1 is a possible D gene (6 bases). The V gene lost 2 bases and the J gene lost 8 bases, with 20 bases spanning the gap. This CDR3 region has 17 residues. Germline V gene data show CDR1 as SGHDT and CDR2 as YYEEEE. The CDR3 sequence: CASSFYGTLLEDSPLHF. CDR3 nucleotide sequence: TGTGCCAGCAGCTTCTACGGGACACTTCTTGAGGATTCACCCCTCCACTTT.

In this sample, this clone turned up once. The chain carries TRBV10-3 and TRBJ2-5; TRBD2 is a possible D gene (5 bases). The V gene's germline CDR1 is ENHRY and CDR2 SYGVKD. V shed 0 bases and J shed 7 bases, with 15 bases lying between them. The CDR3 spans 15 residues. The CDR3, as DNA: TGTGCCATCAGTGAGTCGATATCCGATGCGGGGACCCAGTACTTC. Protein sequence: CAISESISDAGTQYF.

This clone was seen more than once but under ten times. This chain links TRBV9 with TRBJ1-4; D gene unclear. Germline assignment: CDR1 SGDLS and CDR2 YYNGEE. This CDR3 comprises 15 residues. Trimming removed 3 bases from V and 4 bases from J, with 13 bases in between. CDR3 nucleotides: TGTGCCAGCAGCGAGCTAAGCACCTTTAATGAAAAACTGTTTTTT. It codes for CASSELSTFNEKLFF.

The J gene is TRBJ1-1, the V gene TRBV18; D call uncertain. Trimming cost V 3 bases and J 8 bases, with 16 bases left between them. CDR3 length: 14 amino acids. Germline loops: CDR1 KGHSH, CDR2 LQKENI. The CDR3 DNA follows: TGTGCCAGCTCACCCTCCGGGGTGACGGCCGAAGCTTTCTTT. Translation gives CASSPSGVTAEAFF.

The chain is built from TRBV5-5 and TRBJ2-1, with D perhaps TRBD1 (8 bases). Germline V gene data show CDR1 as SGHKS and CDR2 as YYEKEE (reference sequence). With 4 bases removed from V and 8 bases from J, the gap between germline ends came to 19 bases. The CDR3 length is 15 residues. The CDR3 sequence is CASSLLQGAGDEQFF. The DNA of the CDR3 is TGTGCCAGCAGCCTACTCCAGGGGGCGGGGGATGAGCAGTTCTTC.

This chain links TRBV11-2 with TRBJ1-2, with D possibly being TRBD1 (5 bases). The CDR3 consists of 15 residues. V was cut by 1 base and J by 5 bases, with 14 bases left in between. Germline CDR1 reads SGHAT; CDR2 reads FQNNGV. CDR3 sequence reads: CASSLGPGRVYGYTF. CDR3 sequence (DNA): TGTGCCAGCAGCTTAGGGCCTGGCAGGGTGTATGGCTACACCTTC.

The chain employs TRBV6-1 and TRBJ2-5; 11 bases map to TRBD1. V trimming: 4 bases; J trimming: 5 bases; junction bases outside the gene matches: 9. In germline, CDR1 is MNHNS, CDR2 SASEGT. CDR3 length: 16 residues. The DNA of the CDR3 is TGTGCCAGCAGTGCTAGGGACAGGGGGGTACGGGAGACCCAGTACTTC. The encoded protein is CASSARDRGVRETQYF.

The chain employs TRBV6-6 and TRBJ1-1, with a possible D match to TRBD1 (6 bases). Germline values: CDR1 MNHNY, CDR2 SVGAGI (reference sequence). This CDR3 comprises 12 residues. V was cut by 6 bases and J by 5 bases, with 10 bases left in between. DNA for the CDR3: TGTGCCAGCAGGAATCAGGGGACTGAAGCTTTCTTT. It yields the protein CASRNQGTEAFF.

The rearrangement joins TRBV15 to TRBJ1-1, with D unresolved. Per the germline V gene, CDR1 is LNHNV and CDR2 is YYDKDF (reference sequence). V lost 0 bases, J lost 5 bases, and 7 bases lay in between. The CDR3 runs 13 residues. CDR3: CATSRDPVTEAFF. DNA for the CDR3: TGTGCCACCAGCAGAGATCCCGTTACTGAAGCTTTCTTT.

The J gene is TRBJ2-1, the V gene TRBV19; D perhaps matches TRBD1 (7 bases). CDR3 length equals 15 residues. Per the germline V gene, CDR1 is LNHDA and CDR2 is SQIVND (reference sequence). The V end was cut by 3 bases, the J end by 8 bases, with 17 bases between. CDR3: CASSIGAGGQDEQFF. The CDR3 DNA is TGTGCCAGTAGTATCGGAGCAGGGGGGCAGGATGAGCAGTTCTTC.

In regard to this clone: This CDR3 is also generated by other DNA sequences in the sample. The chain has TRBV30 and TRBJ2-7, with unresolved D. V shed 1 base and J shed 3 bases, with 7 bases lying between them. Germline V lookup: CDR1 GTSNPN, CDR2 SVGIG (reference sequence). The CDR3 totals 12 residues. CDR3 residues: CAWSGQGYEQYF. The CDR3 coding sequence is TGTGCCTGGAGTGGACAAGGCTACGAGCAGTACTTC.

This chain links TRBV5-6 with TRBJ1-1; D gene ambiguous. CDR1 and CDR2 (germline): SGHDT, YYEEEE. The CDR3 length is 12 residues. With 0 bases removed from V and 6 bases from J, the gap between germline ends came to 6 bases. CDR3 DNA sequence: TGTGCCAGCAGCTTGGGGGCACCTGAAGCTTTCTTT. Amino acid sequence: CASSLGAPEAFF.

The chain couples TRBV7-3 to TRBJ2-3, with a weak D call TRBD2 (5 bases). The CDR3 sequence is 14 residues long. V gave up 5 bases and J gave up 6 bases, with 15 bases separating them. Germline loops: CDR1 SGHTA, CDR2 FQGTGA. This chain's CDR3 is CASSPLAGGDTQYF. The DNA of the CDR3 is TGTGCCAGCAGCCCGCTGGCGGGCGGGGATACGCAGTATTTT.

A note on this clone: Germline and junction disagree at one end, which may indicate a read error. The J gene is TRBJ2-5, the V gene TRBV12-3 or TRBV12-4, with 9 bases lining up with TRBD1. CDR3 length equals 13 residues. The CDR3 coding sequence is TGTGCCACCAGTGACAGGGGGCAAGAGACCCAGTACTTC. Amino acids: CATSDRGQETQYF.

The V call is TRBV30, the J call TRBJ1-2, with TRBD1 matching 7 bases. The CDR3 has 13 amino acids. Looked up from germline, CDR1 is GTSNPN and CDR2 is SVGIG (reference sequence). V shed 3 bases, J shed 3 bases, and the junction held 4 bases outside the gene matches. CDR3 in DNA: TGTGCCTGGAGAAGGGACAGCCACTATGGCTACACCTTC. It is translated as CAWRRDSHYGYTF.

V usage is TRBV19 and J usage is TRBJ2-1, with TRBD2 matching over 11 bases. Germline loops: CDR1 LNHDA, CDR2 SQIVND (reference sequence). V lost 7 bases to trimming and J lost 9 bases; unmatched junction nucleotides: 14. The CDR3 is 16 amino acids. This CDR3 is CASTDRIAGGFSEQFF. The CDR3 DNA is TGTGCCAGTACCGATCGCATAGCGGGGGGGTTTAGTGAGCAGTTCTTC.

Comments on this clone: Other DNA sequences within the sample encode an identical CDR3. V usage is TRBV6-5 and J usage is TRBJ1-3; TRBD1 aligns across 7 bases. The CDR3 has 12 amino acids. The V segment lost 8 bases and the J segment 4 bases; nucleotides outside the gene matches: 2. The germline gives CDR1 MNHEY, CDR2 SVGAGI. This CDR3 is CASGTDGNTIYF. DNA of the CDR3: TGTGCCAGCGGGACAGACGGAAACACCATATATTTT.

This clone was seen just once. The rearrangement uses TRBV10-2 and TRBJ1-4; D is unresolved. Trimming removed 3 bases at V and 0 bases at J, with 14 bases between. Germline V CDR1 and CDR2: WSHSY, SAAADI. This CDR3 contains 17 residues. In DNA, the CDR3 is TGCGCCAGCAGTGAAGGCAGACTCCGTGCAACTAATGAAAAACTGTTTTTT. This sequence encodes CASSEGRLRATNEKLFF.